This T cell receptor (beta chain) was recovered during a study of blood T cell repertoires in COVID-19. Study background: There were acute and convalescent COVID-19 samples, and they came from the United States, Italy and Spain. The analysed material was cDNA or gDNA that came from T cells, B-cell-depleted T cells, or PBMCs.

This clone appeared many times. As handled by the study authors: Amplification of reference gene primers provided the estimated nucleated cell counts. TCRdb keeps only in-frame clones here, not all; method: immunoSEQ multiplex PCR. The DNA was the basis for D and trimming; V, J and clone size are from that table. The data contain over 250,000 clones, 75% to 90% of them singletons. In Seattle, patients joined the study during active infection and were tracked longitudinally. V lost 3 bases and J lost 5, with 7 bases in between. The CDR3 extends over 13 amino acids. The rearrangement joins TRBV12-3 or TRBV12-4 to TRBJ2-2; TRBD1 is a possible D gene (5 bases). This TCR derives from a woman between 70 and 85 years old with COVID-19, enrolled during active disease. Sequenced: peripheral blood. The CDR3 spells CASSFQGTGELFF. In DNA, the CDR3 is TGTGCCAGCAGTTTTCAGGGAACCGGGGAGCTGTTTTTT.